This TCR beta chain was captured by sequencing in a study of cytomegalovirus exposure and HLA in healthy donors. Findings and caveats of the study: Later work found that TCR association rates differed between HLA loci; DRB1 had the most and HLA-C the fewest.

This clone was seen a few times. What it binds is unknown. There are 17 residues in the CDR3. V shed 5 bases and J 3 bases; nucleotides not matched to a gene: 12. CDR1 is SGHAT and CDR2 is FQNNGV in the germline V gene. The PCR employed 60 Vbeta primers together with 13 Jbeta primers. Profiling relied on immunoSEQ multiplex PCR, and the TCRdb table lists in-frame clones only, not all of them. The table lists about 160,000 clones, around 74% of them singletons, with roughly 6% in the top ten. The sequencing input was PBMCs. The clonotype originates from a man aged 45-60 years in good health and CMV-seropositive. The chain couples TRBV11-2 to TRBJ2-4, with 8 bases that match TRBD2. The CDR3 is CASSPPAAGVGKNIQYF. The CDR3 DNA reads TGTGCCAGCAGCCCTCCGGCAGCGGGAGTAGGCAAAAACATTCAGTACTTC.